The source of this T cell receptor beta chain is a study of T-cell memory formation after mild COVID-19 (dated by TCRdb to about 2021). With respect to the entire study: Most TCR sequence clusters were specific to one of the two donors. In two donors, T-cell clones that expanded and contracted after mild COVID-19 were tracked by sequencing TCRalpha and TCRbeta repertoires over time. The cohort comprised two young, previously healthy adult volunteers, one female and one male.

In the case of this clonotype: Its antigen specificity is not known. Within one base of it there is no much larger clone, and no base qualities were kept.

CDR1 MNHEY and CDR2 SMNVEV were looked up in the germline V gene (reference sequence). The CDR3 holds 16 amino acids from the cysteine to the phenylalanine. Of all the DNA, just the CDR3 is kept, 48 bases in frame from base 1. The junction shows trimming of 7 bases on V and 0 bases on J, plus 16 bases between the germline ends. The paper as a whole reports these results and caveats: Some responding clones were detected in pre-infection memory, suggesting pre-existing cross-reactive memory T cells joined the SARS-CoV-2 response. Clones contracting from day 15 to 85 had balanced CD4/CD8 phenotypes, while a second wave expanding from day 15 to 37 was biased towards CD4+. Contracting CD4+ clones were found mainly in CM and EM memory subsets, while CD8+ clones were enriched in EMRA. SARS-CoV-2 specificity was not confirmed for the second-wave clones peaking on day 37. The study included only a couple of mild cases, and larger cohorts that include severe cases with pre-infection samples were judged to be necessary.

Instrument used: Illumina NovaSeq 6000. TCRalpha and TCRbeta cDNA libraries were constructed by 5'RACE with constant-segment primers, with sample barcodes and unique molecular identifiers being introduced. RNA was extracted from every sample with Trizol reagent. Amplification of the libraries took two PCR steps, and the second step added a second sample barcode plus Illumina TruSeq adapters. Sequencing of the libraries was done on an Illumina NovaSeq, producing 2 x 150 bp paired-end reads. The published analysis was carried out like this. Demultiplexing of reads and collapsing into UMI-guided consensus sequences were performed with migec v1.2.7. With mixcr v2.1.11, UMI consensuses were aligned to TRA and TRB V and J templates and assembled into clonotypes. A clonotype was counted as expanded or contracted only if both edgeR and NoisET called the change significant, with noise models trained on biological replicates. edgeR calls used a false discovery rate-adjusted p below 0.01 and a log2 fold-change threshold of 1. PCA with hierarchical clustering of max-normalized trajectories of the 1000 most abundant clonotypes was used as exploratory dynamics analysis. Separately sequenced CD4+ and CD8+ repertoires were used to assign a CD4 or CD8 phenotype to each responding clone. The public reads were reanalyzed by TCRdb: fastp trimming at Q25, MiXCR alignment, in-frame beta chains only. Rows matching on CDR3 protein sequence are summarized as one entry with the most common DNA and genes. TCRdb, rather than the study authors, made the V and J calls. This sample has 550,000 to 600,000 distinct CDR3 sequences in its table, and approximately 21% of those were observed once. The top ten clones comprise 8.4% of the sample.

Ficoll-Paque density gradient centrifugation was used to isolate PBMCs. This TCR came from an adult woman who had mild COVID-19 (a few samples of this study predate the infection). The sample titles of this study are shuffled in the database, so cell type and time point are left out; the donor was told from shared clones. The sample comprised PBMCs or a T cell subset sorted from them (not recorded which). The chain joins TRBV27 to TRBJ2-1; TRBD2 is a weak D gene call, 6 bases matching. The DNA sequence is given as TGTGCCAGCAAGACCCGGGACTCGAGCTCCTACAATGAGCAGTTCTTC. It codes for CASKTRDSSSYNEQFF.